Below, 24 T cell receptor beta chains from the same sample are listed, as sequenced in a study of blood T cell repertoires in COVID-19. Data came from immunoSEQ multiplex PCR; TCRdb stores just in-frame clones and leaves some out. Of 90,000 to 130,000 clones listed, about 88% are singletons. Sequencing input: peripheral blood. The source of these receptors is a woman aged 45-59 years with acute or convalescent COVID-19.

CDR3 sequence: CATSDSRQGVPYEQYF. The CDR3 nucleotides read TGTGCCACCAGTGATTCTCGACAGGGGGTCCCCTACGAGCAGTACTTC. V gene TRBV24-1 combines with J gene TRBJ2-7; the match to TRBD1 covers 9 bases. Germline V gives CDR1 KGHDR, CDR2 SFDVKD. V lost 2 bases to trimming and J lost 2 bases; unmatched junction nucleotides: 6. The CDR3 extends over 16 amino acids.

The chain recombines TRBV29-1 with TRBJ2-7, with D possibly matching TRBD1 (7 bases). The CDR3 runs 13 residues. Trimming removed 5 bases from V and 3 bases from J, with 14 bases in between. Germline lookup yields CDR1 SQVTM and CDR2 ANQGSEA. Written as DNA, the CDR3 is TGCAGCGTTTGGAGGGGGCTAGGCTACGAGCAGTACTTC. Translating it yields CSVWRGLGYEQYF.

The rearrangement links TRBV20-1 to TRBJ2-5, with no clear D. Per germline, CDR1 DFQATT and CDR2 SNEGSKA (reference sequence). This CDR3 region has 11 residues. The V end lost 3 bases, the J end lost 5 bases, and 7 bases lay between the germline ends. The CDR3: CSARYRETQYF. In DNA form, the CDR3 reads TGCAGTGCTAGGTATCGGGAGACCCAGTACTTC.

CDR3 DNA sequence: TGTGCCAGCAGTTATGGGACAGGGTATCAGCCCCAGCATTTT. It encodes CASSYGTGYQPQHF. The gene calls are TRBV6-5 and TRBJ1-5, with 9 bases identical to TRBD1. CDR3 length: 14 amino acids. Looked up from germline, CDR1 is MNHEY and CDR2 is SVGAGI. J lost 5 bases, V lost 3 bases, and 2 bases had no gene match.

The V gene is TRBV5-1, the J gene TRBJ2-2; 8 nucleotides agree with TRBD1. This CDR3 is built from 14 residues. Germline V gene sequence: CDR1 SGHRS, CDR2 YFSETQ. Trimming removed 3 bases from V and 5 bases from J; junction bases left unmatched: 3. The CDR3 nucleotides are TGCGCCAGCAGCTGGGGACAGGAAACCGGGGAGCTGTTTTTT. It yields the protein CASSWGQETGELFF.

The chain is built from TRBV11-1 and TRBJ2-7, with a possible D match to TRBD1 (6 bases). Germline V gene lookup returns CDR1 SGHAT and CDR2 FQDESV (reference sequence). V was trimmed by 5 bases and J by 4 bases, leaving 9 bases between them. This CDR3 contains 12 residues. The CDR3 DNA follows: TGTGCCAGCAGCCTACAGGGATACGAGCAGTACTTC. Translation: CASSLQGYEQYF.

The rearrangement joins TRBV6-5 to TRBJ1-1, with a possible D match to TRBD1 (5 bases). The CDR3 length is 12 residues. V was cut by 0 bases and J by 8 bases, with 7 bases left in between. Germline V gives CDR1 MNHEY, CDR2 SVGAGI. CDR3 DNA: TGTGCCAGCAGTTACTCGGGGGGGGAAGCTTTCTTT. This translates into CASSYSGGEAFF.

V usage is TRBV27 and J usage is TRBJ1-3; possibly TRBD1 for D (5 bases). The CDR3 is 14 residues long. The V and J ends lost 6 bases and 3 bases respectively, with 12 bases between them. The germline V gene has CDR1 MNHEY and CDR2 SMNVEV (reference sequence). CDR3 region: CASRLGGSGNTIYF. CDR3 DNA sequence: TGTGCCAGCAGACTTGGGGGGAGTGGAAACACCATATATTTT.

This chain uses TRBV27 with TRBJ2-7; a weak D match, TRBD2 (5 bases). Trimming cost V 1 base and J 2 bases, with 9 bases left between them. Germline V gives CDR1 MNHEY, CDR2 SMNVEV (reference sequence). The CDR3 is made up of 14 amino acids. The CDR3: CASSLYEGPYEQYF. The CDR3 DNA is TGTGCCAGCAGTTTATACGAGGGCCCCTACGAGCAGTACTTC.

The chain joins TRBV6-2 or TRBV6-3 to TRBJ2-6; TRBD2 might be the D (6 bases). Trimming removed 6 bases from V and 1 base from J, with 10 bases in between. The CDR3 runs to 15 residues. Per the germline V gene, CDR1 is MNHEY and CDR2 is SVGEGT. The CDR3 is CASSDGGSGANVLTF. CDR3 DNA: TGTGCCAGCAGCGACGGGGGTTCTGGGGCCAACGTCCTGACTTTC.

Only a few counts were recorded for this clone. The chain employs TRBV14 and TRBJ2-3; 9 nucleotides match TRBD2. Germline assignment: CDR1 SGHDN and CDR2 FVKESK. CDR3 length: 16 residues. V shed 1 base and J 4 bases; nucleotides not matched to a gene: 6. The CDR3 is CASSQVAAGGPDTQYF. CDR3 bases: TGTGCCAGCAGCCAAGTGGCAGCGGGAGGCCCAGATACGCAGTATTTT. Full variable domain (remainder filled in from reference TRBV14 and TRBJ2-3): EAGVTQFPSHSVIEKGQTVTLRCDPISGHDNLYWYRRVMGKEIKFLLHFVKESKQDESGMPNNRFLAERTGGTYSTLKVQPAELEDSGVYFCASSQVAAGGPDTQYFGPGTRLTVL.

The CDR3 nucleotides read TGTGCCAGTAGCCGCAGCGCCGCCTTTGGACAGGGTTTCACTGAAGCTTTCTTT. Translated, it gives CASSRSAAFGQGFTEAFF. The rearrangement links TRBV19 to TRBJ1-1; 8 bases are shared with TRBD1. The CDR3 sequence is 18 residues long. Losses at the gene ends were 6 bases for V and 4 bases for J; bases not matched to a gene: 19. Per the germline V gene, CDR1 is LNHDA and CDR2 is SQIVND (reference sequence).

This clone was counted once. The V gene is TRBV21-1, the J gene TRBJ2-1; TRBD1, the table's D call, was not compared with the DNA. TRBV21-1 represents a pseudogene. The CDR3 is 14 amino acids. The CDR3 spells CASNRTGEHNEQFF. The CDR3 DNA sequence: TGTGCCAGCAACCGGACAGGGGAACACAATGAGCAGTTCTTC.

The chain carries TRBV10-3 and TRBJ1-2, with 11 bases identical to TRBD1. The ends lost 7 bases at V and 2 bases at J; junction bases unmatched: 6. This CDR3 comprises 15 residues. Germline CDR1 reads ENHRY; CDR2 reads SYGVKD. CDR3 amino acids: CAITKGQGGNYGYTF. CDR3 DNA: TGTGCCATCACCAAGGGACAGGGGGGAAACTATGGCTACACCTTC.

The CDR3 DNA reads as TGTGCCAGCAGCCCCGGACAGGCCTCGGGGACTGAAGCTTTCTTT. The encoded protein is CASSPGQASGTEAFF. The chain links TRBV7-6 to TRBJ1-1; 7 nucleotides line up with TRBD1. The CDR3 length is 15 residues. The junction had 11 bases not matched to a gene; V was cut back by 5 bases and J by 5 bases. Germline values: CDR1 SGHVS, CDR2 FNYEAQ. Drawing the rest from reference TRBV7-6 and TRBJ1-1, the complete variable domain is GAGVSQSPRYKVTKRGQDVALRCDPISGHVSLYWYRQALGQGPEFLTYFNYEAQQDKSGLPNDRFSAERPEGSISTLTIQRTEQRDSAMYRCASSPGQASGTEAFFGQGTRLTVV.

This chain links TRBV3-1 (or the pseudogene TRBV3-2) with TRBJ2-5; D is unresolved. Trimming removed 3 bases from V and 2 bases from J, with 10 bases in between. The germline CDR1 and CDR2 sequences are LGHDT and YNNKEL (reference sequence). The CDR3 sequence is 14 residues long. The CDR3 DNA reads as TGTGCCAGCAGCCAGACTGTGAGGCAAGAGACCCAGTACTTC. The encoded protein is CASSQTVRQETQYF.

CDR3 nucleotides: TGTGCCAGCAGCCCCCCATACCGGGACAGGGGCTATGGCTACACCTTC. It codes for CASSPPYRDRGYGYTF. The chain couples TRBV5-6 to TRBJ1-2; the match to TRBD1 covers 10 bases. This CDR3 region has 16 residues. V lost 4 bases, J lost 4 bases, and 10 bases stayed unmatched. Germline V gene sequence: CDR1 SGHDT, CDR2 YYEEEE.

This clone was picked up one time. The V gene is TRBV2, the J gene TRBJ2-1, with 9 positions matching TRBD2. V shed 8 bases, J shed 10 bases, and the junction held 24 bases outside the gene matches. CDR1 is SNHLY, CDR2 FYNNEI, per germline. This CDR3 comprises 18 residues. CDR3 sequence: CASRTTISSSGRPLEQFF. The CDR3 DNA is TGTGCCAGCCGCACTACAATATCTAGTAGCGGGAGACCCTTGGAGCAGTTCTTC.

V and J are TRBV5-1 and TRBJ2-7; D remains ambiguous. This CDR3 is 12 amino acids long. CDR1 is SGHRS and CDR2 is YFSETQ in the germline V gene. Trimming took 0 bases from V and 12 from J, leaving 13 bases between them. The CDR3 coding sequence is TGCGCCAGCAGCTTGGCGCGAACGTCGTGGTACTTC. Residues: CASSLARTSWYF.

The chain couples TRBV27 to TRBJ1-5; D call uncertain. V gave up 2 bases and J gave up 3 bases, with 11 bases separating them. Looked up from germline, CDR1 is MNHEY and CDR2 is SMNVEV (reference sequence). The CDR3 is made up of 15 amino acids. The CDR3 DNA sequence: TGTGCCAGCAGTTTACGACACCTCGACAATCAGCCCCAGCATTTT. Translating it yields CASSLRHLDNQPQHF.

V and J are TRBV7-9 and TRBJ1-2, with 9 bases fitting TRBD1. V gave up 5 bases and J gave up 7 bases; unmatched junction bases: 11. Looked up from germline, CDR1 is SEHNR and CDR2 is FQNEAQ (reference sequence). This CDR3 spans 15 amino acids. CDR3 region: CASSPWGQGEGGYTF. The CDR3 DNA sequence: TGTGCCAGCAGCCCCTGGGGACAGGGCGAGGGTGGCTACACCTTC.

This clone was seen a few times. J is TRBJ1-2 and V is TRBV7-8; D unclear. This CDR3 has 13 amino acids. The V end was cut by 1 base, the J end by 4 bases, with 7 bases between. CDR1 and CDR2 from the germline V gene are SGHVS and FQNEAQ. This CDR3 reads CASSLGDTYGYTF. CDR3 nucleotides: TGTGCCAGCAGCTTAGGAGACACCTATGGCTACACCTTC.

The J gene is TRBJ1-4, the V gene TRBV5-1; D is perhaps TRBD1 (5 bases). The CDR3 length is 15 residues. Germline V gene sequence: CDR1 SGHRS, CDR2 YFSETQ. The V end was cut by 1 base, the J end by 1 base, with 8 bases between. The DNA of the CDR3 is TGCGCCAGCAGCTTGTATCAGGGAACTAATGAAAAACTGTTTTTT. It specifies CASSLYQGTNEKLFF.

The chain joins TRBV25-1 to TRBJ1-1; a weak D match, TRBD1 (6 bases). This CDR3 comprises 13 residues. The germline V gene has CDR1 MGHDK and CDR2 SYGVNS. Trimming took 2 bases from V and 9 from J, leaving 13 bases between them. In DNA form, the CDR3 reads TGTGCCAGCAGTGAACAAGGACAGACTAAAGCTTTCTTT. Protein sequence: CASSEQGQTKAFF.